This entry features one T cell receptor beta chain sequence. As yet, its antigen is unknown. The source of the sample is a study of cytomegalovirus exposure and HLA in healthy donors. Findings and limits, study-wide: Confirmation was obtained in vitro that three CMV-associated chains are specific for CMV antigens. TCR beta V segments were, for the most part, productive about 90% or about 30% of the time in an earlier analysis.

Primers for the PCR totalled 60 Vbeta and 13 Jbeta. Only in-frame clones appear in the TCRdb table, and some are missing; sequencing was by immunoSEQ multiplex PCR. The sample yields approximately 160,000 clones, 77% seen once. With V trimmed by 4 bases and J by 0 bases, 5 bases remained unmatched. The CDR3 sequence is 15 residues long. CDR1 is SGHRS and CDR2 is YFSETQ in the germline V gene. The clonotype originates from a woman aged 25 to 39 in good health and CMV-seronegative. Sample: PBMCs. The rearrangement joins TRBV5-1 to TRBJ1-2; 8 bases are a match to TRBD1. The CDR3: CASSVDRGTNYGYTF. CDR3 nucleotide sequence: TGCGCCAGCAGCGTCGACAGGGGAACTAACTATGGCTACACCTTC.